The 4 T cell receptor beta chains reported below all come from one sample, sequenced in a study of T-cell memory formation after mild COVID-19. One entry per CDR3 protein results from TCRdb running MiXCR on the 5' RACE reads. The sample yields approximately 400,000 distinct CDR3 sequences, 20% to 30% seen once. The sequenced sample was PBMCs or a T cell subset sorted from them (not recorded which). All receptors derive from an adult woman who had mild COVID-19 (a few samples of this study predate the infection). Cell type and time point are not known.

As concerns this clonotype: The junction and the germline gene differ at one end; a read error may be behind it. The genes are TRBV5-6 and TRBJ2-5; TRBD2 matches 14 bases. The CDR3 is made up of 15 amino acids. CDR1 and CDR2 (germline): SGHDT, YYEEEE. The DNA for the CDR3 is TGTGCCAGCAGTTTGGGACTAGCGGGAGCGGAGACCCAGTACTTC. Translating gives CASSLGLAGAETQYF. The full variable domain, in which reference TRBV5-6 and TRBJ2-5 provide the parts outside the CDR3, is DAGVTQSPTHLIKTRGQQVTLRCSPKSGHDTVSWYQQALGQGPQFIFQYYEEEERQRGNFPDRFSGHQFPNYSSELNVNALLLGDSALYLCASSLGLAGAETQYFGPGTRLLVL.

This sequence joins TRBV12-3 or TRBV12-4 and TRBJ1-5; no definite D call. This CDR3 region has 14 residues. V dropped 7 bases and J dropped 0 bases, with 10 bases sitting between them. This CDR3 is CASTQQHSNQPQHF. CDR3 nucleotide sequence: TGTGCCAGCACCCAGCAACATAGCAATCAGCCCCAGCATTTT.

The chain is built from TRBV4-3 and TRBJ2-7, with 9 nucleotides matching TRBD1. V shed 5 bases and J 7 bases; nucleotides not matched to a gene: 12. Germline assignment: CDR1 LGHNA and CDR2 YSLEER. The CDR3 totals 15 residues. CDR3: CASSLHRGRRGEQYF. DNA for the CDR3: TGCGCCAGCAGCTTGCACAGGGGGCGGAGGGGGGAGCAGTACTTC.

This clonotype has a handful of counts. The DNA for the CDR3 is TGCGCCAGCAGCCAAGAAACCAGGGTAAGCTACGAGCAGTACTTC. This codes for CASSQETRVSYEQYF. The V and J genes are TRBV4-1 and TRBJ2-7, with D perhaps matching TRBD1 (5 bases). The CDR3 extends over 15 amino acids. V was shortened by 0 bases and J by 3 bases, with 12 bases between the two germline ends. From germline, CDR1 is MGHRA and CDR2 YSYEKL.